What follows is one T cell receptor (beta chain) and its context. Its antigen is not known. The CDR3 runs 14 residues. V gave up 11 bases and J gave up 4 bases; unmatched junction bases: 10. Produced via immunoSEQ multiplex PCR; TCRdb's table is partial and in-frame only. This sample has 100,000 to 150,000 clones, with roughly 88% found just once. This record belongs to a study of T cell responses to AZD1222 COVID-19 vaccine. Overall study findings and caveats: Donors skewed white British and female; clonal diversity was possibly underestimated. Epitopes outside B.1.351 and B.1.1.7 mutated regions reportedly drew nearly half of spike TCRs.

The starting material was peripheral blood, obtained 28 days after the second AZD1222 dose. The chain carries TRBV23-1 and TRBJ2-7; 11 nucleotides agree with TRBD2. TRBV23-1 is known as an ORF, though its function is uncertain. The receptor comes from an adult who received the AZD1222 COVID-19 vaccine. The CDR3, as DNA: TGCGCCGGATCACTAGCGGGAGCCCGGTACGAGCAGTACTTC. It codes for CAGSLAGARYEQYF.